The clone carrying this T cell receptor (beta chain) was picked up many times. Its cognate antigen is unknown. CDR3 length equals 14 residues. The ends were cut back, 7 bases at V and 1 base at J, with 13 bases in the middle. CDR1 is SQVTM, CDR2 ANQGSEA, per germline. The data stem from a study of T-cell memory formation after mild COVID-19. On the study more broadly: TCR clusters were largely donor specific. Study-wide points: Clones contracting day 15 to 85 were balanced CD4/CD8; later expanders leaned CD4+. CD4+ contracting clones were mainly CM and EM; CD8+ ones, EMRA.

Each CDR3 protein is one row after TCRdb ran MiXCR on the 5' RACE reads. This repertoire shows fewer than 450,000 distinct CDR3 sequences, about 21% found once; its top ten account for under 15%. Sequences were obtained from PBMCs or a T cell subset sorted from them (not recorded which). This chain uses TRBV29-1 with TRBJ2-2; D remains ambiguous. This clonotype was sampled from an adult woman who had mild COVID-19 (a few samples of this study predate the infection). Cell type and time point are not known. This chain's CDR3 is CSALAVRNTGELFF. In DNA form, the CDR3 reads TGCAGCGCCTTGGCAGTCAGGAACACCGGGGAGCTGTTTTTT.